This record covers a single T cell receptor (beta chain). The sample originates from a study of cytomegalovirus exposure and HLA in healthy donors. The PCR was carried out with 60 Vbeta primers and 13 Jbeta primers. The repertoire was sequenced with immunoSEQ multiplex PCR; TCRdb's copy has only in-frame clones and lacks some. Of 160,000 or so clones in the sample, around 78% were seen once. Germline assignment: CDR1 MNHEY and CDR2 SVGAGI. V was clipped by 4 bases and J by 3 bases, with 10 bases between them. The CDR3 sequence is 13 residues long. This clonotype was sampled from a woman aged 40 to 50 in good health and CMV-seropositive. The rearrangement links TRBV6-5 to TRBJ2-7; weak D call: TRBD2 (5 bases). What was sequenced was PBMCs. Here the CDR3 reads CASSSGISYEQYF. Written as DNA, the CDR3 is TGTGCCAGCAGTTCCGGGATCAGCTACGAGCAGTACTTC.